This T cell receptor beta chain derives from a study of identical twins. This clonotype has only a few counts. CDR3 length: 14 amino acids. TCRdb itself ran the 5' RACE reads through MiXCR, one entry per CDR3 protein. The profile covers roughly 540,000 distinct CDR3 sequences, with about 20% appearing a single time and about 0.91% taken by the ten largest. These data were also filed under a second study, of T cells expressing NK-cell markers. That work contributes: The same clonotypes also predominated in the CD3+CD56-NKG2C+ fraction of a few donors. Expanded NKG2C+ T cell clones were not confirmed as HCMV-specific.

What was sequenced was CD4+ T cells sorted from blood. The receptor comes from a woman under 30 in good health. The rearrangement joins TRBV21-1 to TRBJ1-1; the table gives TRBD1 as D, unverified against the DNA. TRBV21-1 is designated a pseudogene. The chain's CDR3 is CASSKIDRRAEAFF. CDR3 in DNA: TGTGCCAGCAGCAAAATCGACAGGAGGGCTGAAGCTTTCTTT.